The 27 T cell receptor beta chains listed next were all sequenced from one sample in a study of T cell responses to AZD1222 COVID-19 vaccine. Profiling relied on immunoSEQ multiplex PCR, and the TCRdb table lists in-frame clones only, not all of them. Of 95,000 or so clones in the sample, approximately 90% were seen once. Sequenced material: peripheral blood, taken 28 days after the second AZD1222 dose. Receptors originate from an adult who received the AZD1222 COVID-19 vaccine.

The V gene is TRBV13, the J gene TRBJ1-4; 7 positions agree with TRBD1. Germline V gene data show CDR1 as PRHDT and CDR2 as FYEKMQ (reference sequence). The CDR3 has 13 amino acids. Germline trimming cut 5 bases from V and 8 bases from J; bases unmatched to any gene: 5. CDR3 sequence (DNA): TGTGCCAGCAGCAAGCGACAGGGAGAAAAACTGTTTTTT. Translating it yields CASSKRQGEKLFF.

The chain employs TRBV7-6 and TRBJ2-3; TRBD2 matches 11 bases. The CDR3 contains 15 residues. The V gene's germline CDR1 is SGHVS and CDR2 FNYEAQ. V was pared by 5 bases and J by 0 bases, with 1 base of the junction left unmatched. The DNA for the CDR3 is TGTGCCAGCAGCCGGACTAGCGGGAGCACAGATACGCAGTATTTT. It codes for CASSRTSGSTDTQYF.

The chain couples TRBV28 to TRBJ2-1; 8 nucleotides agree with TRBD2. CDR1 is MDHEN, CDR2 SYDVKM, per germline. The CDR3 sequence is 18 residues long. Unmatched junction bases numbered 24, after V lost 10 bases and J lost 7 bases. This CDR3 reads CATTVWRHGAGGGNEQFF. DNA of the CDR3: TGTGCCACCACTGTCTGGCGACATGGGGCGGGAGGCGGGAATGAGCAGTTCTTC.

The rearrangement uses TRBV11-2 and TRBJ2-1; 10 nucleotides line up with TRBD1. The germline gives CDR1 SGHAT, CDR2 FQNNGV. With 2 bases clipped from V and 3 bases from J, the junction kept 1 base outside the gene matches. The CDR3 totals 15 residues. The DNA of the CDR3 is TGTGCCAGCAGCTTACGGACAGGGGGCTACAATGAGCAGTTCTTC. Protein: CASSLRTGGYNEQFF.

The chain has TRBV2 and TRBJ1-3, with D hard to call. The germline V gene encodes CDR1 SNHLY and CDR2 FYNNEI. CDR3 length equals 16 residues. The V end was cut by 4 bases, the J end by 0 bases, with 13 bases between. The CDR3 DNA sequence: TGTGCCAGCAGTGGGGCCCGGTCCATCTCTGGAAACACCATATATTTT. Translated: CASSGARSISGNTIYF.

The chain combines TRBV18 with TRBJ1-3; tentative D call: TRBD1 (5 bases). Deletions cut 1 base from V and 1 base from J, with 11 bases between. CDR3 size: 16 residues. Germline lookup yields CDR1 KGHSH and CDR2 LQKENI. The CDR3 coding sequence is TGTGCCAGCTCACCACGGGACGAAAAGTCTGGAAACACCATATATTTT. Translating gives CASSPRDEKSGNTIYF.

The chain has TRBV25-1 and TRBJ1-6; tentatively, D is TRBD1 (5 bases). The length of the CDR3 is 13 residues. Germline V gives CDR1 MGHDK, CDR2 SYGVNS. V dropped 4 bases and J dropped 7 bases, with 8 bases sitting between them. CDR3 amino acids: CASSGPGNSPLHF. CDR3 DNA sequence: TGTGCCAGCAGTGGACCAGGGAATTCACCCCTCCACTTT.

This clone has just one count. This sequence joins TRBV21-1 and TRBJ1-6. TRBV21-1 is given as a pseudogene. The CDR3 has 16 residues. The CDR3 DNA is TGTGCCAGCAGCAAAGTTATGAGGGATAATAATTCACCCCTCCACTTT. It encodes CASSKVMRDNNSPLHF.

DNA for the CDR3: TGTGCCAGCAGATTTAGCGGGAGATCAATCAATGAGCAGTTCTTC. This encodes CASRFSGRSINEQFF. This chain links TRBV6-5 with TRBJ2-1; 9 bases map to TRBD2. The CDR3 runs to 15 residues. The ends lost 6 bases at V and 6 bases at J; junction bases unmatched: 9. The germline CDR1 and CDR2 sequences are MNHEY and SVGAGI.

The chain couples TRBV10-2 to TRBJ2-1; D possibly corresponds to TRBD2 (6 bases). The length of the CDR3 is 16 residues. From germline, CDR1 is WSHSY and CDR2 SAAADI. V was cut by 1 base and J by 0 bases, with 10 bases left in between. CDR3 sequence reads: CASSEWGGSSYNEQFF. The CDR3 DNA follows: TGCGCCAGCAGTGAGTGGGGAGGCAGCTCCTACAATGAGCAGTTCTTC.

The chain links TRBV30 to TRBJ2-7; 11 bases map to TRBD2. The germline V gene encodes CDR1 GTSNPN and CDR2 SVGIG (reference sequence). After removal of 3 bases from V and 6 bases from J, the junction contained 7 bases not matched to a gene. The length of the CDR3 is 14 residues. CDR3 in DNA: TGTGCCTGGAGAACTAGCGGGAGCGGAGGCGAGCAGTACTTC. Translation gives CAWRTSGSGGEQYF.

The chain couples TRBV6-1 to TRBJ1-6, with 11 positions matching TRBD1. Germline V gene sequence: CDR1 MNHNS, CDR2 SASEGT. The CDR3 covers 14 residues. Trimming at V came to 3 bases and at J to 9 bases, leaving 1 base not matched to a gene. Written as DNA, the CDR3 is TGTGCCAGCAGTGATGGGACAGGGGGTTCACCCCTCCACTTT. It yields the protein CASSDGTGGSPLHF.

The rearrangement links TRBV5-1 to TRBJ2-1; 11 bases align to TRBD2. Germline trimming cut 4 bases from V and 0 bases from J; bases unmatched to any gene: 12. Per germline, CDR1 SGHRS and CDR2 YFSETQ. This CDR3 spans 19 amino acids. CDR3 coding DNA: TGCGCCAGCAGCCCGCCAAGACTAGCGGGGCTCCGCTCCTACAATGAGCAGTTCTTC. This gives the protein CASSPPRLAGLRSYNEQFF. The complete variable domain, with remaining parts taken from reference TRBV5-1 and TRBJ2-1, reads KAGVTQTPRYLIKTRGQQVTLSCSPISGHRSVSWYQQTPGQGLQFLFEYFSETQRNKGNFPGRFSGRQFSNSRSEMNVSTLELGDSALYLCASSPPRLAGLRSYNEQFFGPGTRLTVL.

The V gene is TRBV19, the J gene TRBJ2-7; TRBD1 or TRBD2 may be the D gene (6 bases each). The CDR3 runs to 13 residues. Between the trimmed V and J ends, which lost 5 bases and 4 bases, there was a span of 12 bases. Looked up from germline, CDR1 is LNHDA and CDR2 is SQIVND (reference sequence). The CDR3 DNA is TGTGCCAGTAGTCCTAAGGGGGGTTACGAGCAGTACTTC. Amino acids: CASSPKGGYEQYF. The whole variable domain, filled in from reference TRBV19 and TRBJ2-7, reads DGGITQSPKYLFRKEGQNVTLSCEQNLNHDAMYWYRQDPGQGLRLIYYSQIVNDFQKGDIAEGYSVSREKKESFPLTVTSAQKNPTAFYLCASSPKGGYEQYFGPGTRLTVT.

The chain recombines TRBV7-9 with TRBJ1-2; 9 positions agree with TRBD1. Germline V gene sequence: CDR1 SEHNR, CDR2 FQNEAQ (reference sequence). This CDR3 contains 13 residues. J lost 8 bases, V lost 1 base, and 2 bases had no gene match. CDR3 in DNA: TGTGCCAGCAGCTTAGGACAGGGGGGCGGCTACACCTTC. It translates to CASSLGQGGGYTF.

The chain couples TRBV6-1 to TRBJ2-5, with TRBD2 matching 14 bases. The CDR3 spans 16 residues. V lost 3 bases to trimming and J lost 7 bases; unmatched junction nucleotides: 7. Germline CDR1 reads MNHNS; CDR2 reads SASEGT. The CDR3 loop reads CASSETSGRALGTQYF. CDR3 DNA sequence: TGTGCCAGCAGTGAGACTAGCGGGAGGGCCCTCGGGACCCAGTACTTC.

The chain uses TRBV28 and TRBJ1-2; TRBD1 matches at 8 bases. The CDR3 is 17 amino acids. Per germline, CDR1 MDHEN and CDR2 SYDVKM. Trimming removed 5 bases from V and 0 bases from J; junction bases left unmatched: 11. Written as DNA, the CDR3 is TGTGCCAGCAGTCCCGGACAGGGACCCTTAGCTAACTATGGCTACACCTTC. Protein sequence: CASSPGQGPLANYGYTF.

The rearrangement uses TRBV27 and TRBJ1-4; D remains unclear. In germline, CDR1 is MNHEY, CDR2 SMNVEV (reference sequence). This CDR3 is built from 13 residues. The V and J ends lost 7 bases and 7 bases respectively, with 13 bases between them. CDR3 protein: CASKLHDSEKLFF. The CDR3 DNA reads TGTGCCAGCAAGCTACACGATAGTGAAAAACTGTTTTTT. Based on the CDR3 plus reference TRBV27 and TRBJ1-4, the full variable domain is EAQVTQNPRYLITVTGKKLTVTCSQNMNHEYMSWYRQDPGLGLRQIYYSMNVEVTDKGDVPEGYKVSRKEKRNFPLILESPSPNQTSLYFCASKLHDSEKLFFGSGTQLSVL.

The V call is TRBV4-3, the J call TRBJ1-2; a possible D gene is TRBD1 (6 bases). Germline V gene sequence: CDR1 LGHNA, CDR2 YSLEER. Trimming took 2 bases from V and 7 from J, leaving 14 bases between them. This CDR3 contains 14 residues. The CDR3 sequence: CASSQPQGTGGYTF. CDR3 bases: TGCGCCAGCAGCCAACCCCAGGGGACGGGTGGCTACACCTTC.

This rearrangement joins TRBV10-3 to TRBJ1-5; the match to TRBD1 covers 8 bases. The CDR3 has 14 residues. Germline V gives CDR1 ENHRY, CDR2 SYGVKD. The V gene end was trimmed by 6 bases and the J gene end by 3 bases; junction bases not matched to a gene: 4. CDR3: CAIRGQGFNQPQHF. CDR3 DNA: TGTGCCATCAGAGGACAGGGCTTCAATCAGCCCCAGCATTTT.

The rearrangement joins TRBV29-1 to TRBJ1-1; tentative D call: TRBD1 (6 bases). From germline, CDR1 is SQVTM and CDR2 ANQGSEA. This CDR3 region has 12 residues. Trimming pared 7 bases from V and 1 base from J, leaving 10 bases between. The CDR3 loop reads CSASTGNTEAFF. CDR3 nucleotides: TGCAGCGCCTCGACAGGGAACACTGAAGCTTTCTTT.

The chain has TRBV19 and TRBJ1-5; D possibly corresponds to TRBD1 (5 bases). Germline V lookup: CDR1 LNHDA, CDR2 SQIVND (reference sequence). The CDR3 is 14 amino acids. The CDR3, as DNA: TGTGCGTCCCAAAGCGGGGCCGCCGGAATGAGCCAGCATTTT. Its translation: CASQSGAAGMSQHF. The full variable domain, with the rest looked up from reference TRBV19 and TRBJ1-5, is DGGITQSPKYLFRKEGQNVTLSCEQNLNHDAMYWYRQDPGQGLRLIYYSQIVNDFQKGDIAEGYSVSREKKESFPLTVTSAQKNPTAFYLCASQSGAAGMSQHFGDGTRLSIL.

This CDR3 reads CASSLEGDRNYGYTF. DNA for the CDR3: TGCGCCAGCAGCTTGGAAGGGGATAGGAACTATGGCTACACCTTC. This chain joins TRBV5-1 and TRBJ1-2, with a possible D match to TRBD1 (5 bases). The CDR3 spans 15 residues. Trimming shortened V by 0 bases and J by 2 bases, and 11 bases separated the two germline ends. Germline assignment: CDR1 SGHRS and CDR2 YFSETQ.

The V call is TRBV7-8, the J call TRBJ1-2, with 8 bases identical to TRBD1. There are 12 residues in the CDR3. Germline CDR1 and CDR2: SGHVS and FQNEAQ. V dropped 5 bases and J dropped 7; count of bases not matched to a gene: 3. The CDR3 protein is CASSTTGAGYTF. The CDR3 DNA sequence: TGTGCCAGCAGCACGACAGGGGCTGGCTACACCTTC.

The CDR3 region has the DNA TGCGCCAGCAGCTCGGGGGGAACCTATGGCTACACCTTC. It yields the protein CASSSGGTYGYTF. This chain links TRBV5-1 with TRBJ1-2, with D tentatively TRBD1 (5 bases). V shed 3 bases and J shed 4 bases, with 10 bases lying between them. The germline V gene encodes CDR1 SGHRS and CDR2 YFSETQ. CDR3 length equals 13 residues.

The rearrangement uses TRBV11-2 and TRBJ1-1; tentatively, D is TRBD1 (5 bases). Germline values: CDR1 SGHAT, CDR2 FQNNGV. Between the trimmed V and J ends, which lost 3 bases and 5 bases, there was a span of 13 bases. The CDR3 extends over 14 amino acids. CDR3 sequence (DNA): TGTGCCAGCAGCTTGGAAGGGACGGGTACTGAAGCTTTCTTT. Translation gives CASSLEGTGTEAFF.

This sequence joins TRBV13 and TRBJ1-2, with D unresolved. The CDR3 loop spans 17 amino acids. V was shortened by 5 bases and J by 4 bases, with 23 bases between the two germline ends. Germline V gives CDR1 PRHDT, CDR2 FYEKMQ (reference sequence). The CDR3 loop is CASSREADQDGPYGYTF. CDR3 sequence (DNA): TGTGCCAGCAGCCGAGAAGCGGACCAAGACGGTCCCTATGGCTACACCTTC.